Given below is one T cell receptor (beta chain) in context. This clone was observed a handful of times. Its cognate antigen has yet to be identified. No qualities accompany the bases; no much larger clone lies one base away. Libraries were made using the immunoSEQ multiplex PCR assay. In its TCRdb copy, this immuneACCESS table keeps in-frame sequences only and misses some clones. Where compared with another copy, unresolved V genes explain less than half of these, and the others have no known cause. The sample table contains some 21,000 clones; only one count was recorded for roughly four fifths of them. The top ten hold about 3.6% of the sample. Donors were patients with melanoma. This sample is part of a study of CD4+ T cells in melanoma (dated by TCRdb to the early 2020s). Study-wide context: The study investigated neoantigen-specific CD4+ T cells in human melanoma. General findings and caveats noted by the study authors: Neoantigen-specific CD4+ T cells were reported to be correlated with the function of CD8+ T cells, macrophages and B cells. Neoantigen-specific CD4+ T cells in melanoma were reported to have a range of differentiation states.

The CDR3, from cysteine to phenylalanine, totals 15 residues. The kept DNA is CDR3 alone, 45 bases in frame from the first base. Trimming removed 4 bases from V and 8 bases from J; the gene matches leave 8 bases unexplained. CDR1 and CDR2, per the germline V gene, are SGDLS and YYNGEE. The receptor's source is a human donor with melanoma. The chain joins TRBV9 to TRBJ2-3, with 12 junctional bases fitting TRBD2. Sequencing used cells from a culture (not recorded whether cultured in vitro). The DNA sequence is TGTGCCAGCAGCTCGCGACTAGCGGGGGCCTCTACGCAGTATTTT. Its translation is CASSSRLAGASTQYF.